These 28 T cell receptor beta chains came from one sample sequenced in a study of immune cell composition in non-small cell lung cancer. Sequencing was performed with immunoSEQ multiplex PCR; in TCRdb, only in-frame clones are kept and a portion is missing. The sample lists some 4,000 clones, 70% to 75% occurring once. The specimen sequenced was lung tumor tissue. Source of these receptors: a human donor with non-small cell lung cancer.

The chain joins TRBV28 to TRBJ2-7; 9 positions match TRBD1. V lost 7 bases to trimming and J lost 4 bases; unmatched junction nucleotides: 11. The CDR3 totals 15 residues. CDR1 MDHEN and CDR2 SYDVKM come from the germline V gene. This CDR3 is CASTNHGTGNYEQYF. In DNA form, the CDR3 reads TGTGCCAGCACCAACCACGGGACAGGGAATTACGAGCAGTACTTC.

V and J are TRBV5-1 and TRBJ1-1; TRBD1 matches at 9 bases. This CDR3 has 15 amino acids. Germline-derived CDR1 and CDR2 are SGHRS and YFSETQ. J gave up 3 bases and V 4 bases, and 7 bases lay outside the gene matches. The CDR3 nucleotides are TGCGCCAGCAGCGCGGACAGGGGAGTGGACACTGAAGCTTTCTTT. Translating gives CASSADRGVDTEAFF.

The V and J genes are TRBV11-2 and TRBJ2-3; possible D gene TRBD1, 6 bases. Germline assignment: CDR1 SGHAT and CDR2 FQNNGV. CDR3 length equals 15 residues. V was pared by 1 base and J by 1 base, with 9 bases between. This chain's CDR3 is CASSLVGGGTDTQYF. The CDR3 DNA follows: TGTGCCAGCAGCTTAGTAGGGGGAGGCACAGATACGCAGTATTTT.

This clone was observed a few times. The rearrangement links TRBV5-6 to TRBJ2-7; no definite D call. Looked up from germline, CDR1 is SGHDT and CDR2 is YYEEEE. V lost 0 bases to trimming and J lost 2 bases, with 6 bases between them. The CDR3 sequence is 13 residues long. CDR3 DNA sequence: TGTGCCAGCAGCTTGGGACGAACCTACGAGCAGTACTTC. Protein product: CASSLGRTYEQYF.

The rearrangement uses TRBV11-2 and TRBJ2-1; 8 nucleotides align to TRBD2. CDR1 is SGHAT and CDR2 is FQNNGV in the germline V gene. The CDR3 has 15 residues. Germline trimming cut 3 bases from V and 3 bases from J; bases unmatched to any gene: 4. The CDR3 sequence: CASSFQREIYNEQFF. Here the CDR3 DNA reads TGTGCCAGCAGCTTTCAGCGGGAGATCTACAATGAGCAGTTCTTC.

This clone appeared a single time. CDR3 in amino acids: CASSPGQLSANEQFF. In DNA, the CDR3 is TGTGCCAGCAGCCCCGGACAGTTGAGCGCCAATGAGCAGTTCTTC. This chain uses TRBV13 with TRBJ2-1; TRBD1 is a possible D gene (6 bases). This CDR3 is built from 15 residues. V was shortened by 5 bases and J by 6 bases, with 17 bases between the two germline ends. Germline CDR1 is PRHDT and CDR2 is FYEKMQ (reference sequence).

This chain connects TRBV19 to TRBJ1-6, with D perhaps matching TRBD1 (5 bases). CDR1 LNHDA and CDR2 SQIVND come from the germline V gene (reference sequence). The V end was cut by 3 bases, the J end by 6 bases, with 12 bases between. CDR3 size: 15 residues. CDR3 DNA sequence: TGTGCCAGTAGTATCCAGGGAGGAAGTAATTCACCCCTCCACTTT. Amino acid sequence: CASSIQGGSNSPLHF.

The chain uses TRBV9 and TRBJ2-7, with D uncertain. CDR1 SGDLS and CDR2 YYNGEE come from the germline V gene. Trimming removed 3 bases at V and 5 bases at J, with 15 bases between. This CDR3 comprises 14 residues. CDR3 in DNA: TGTGCCAGCAGCGAAGGGTTTCCCCCAAACGAGCAGTACTTC. It codes for CASSEGFPPNEQYF.

The chain is built from TRBV5-6 and TRBJ1-2; D perhaps matches TRBD1 (6 bases). The V end lost 2 bases, the J end lost 4 bases, and 9 bases lay between the germline ends. The CDR3 is 13 amino acids. Looked up from germline, CDR1 is SGHDT and CDR2 is YYEEEE. CDR3 loop: CASSFQGPYGYTF. The CDR3 DNA reads as TGTGCCAGCAGCTTTCAGGGGCCCTATGGCTACACCTTC. Complete variable domain (other parts from reference TRBV5-6 and TRBJ1-2): DAGVTQSPTHLIKTRGQQVTLRCSPKSGHDTVSWYQQALGQGPQFIFQYYEEEERQRGNFPDRFSGHQFPNYSSELNVNALLLGDSALYLCASSFQGPYGYTFGSGTRLTVV.

This rearrangement joins TRBV13 to TRBJ2-7, with 7 bases lining up with TRBD2. Germline V gene sequence: CDR1 PRHDT, CDR2 FYEKMQ (reference sequence). Losses at the gene ends were 6 bases for V and 5 bases for J; bases not matched to a gene: 4. The CDR3 contains 12 residues. CDR3 nucleotide sequence: TGTGCCAGCAGGGGGGGGTCTCACGAGCAGTACTTC. Its translation: CASRGGSHEQYF.

The rearrangement links TRBV27 to TRBJ2-5; D may be TRBD2 (5 bases). Germline assignment: CDR1 MNHEY and CDR2 SMNVEV (reference sequence). This CDR3 region has 16 residues. Trimming removed 6 bases at V and 5 bases at J, with 22 bases between. The CDR3 sequence: CASRPGRGFRIETQYF. CDR3 in DNA: TGTGCCAGCAGGCCCGGAAGAGGGTTTCGAATTGAGACCCAGTACTTC.

The CDR3 spells CASSFSGRPDNEQFF. The CDR3 DNA follows: TGTGCCAGCAGCTTCAGCGGGAGGCCCGACAATGAGCAGTTCTTC. J is TRBJ2-1 and V is TRBV5-6, with 9 positions matching TRBD2. Germline-derived CDR1 and CDR2 are SGHDT and YYEEEE. The CDR3 is 15 amino acids. V was pared by 2 bases and J by 5 bases, with 5 bases of the junction left unmatched.

The gene calls are TRBV5-1 and TRBJ2-2, with D maybe TRBD1 (7 bases). CDR3 length: 15 residues. CDR1 SGHRS and CDR2 YFSETQ come from the germline V gene. V lost 3 bases and J lost 6, with 15 bases in between. CDR3: CASSWGAQGPGELFF. The CDR3 region has the DNA TGCGCCAGCAGCTGGGGGGCACAGGGGCCCGGGGAGCTGTTTTTT.

V is TRBV4-1 and J is TRBJ2-7; no reliable D call. This CDR3 spans 14 amino acids. With 4 bases removed from V and 1 base from J, the gap between germline ends came to 11 bases. Germline CDR1 is MGHRA and CDR2 is YSYEKL. This CDR3 is CASSPTDGSYEQYF. DNA of the CDR3: TGCGCCAGCAGCCCCACGGACGGGTCCTACGAGCAGTACTTC.

This sequence joins TRBV19 and TRBJ1-5, with 8 bases matching TRBD1. V trimming: 6 bases; J trimming: 7 bases; junction bases outside the gene matches: 8. Germline V CDR1 and CDR2: LNHDA, SQIVND (reference sequence). The CDR3 extends over 14 amino acids. This CDR3 reads CASSLQGVWQPQHF. The CDR3 bases are TGTGCCAGTAGCTTACAGGGGGTATGGCAGCCCCAGCATTTT. The complete variable domain, with remaining parts taken from reference TRBV19 and TRBJ1-5, reads DGGITQSPKYLFRKEGQNVTLSCEQNLNHDAMYWYRQDPGQGLRLIYYSQIVNDFQKGDIAEGYSVSREKKESFPLTVTSAQKNPTAFYLCASSLQGVWQPQHFGDGTRLSIL.

V usage is TRBV28 and J usage is TRBJ1-4, with 7 bases identical to TRBD1. After removal of 5 bases from V and 7 bases from J, the junction contained 13 bases not matched to a gene. CDR1 and CDR2 from the germline V gene are MDHEN and SYDVKM. There are 16 residues in the CDR3. The chain's CDR3 is CASSPSGGAPSEKLFF. CDR3 DNA: TGTGCCAGCAGTCCCTCAGGGGGGGCGCCCAGTGAAAAACTGTTTTTT.

This clone appeared a few times. The V gene is TRBV7-2, the J gene TRBJ2-4; D uncertain. The V gene's germline CDR1 is SGHTA and CDR2 FQGNSA. CDR3 length equals 19 residues. Deletions cut 1 base from V and 0 bases from J, with 19 bases between. The CDR3 loop is CASSLGVSPETLAKNIQYF. CDR3 bases: TGTGCCAGCAGCTTAGGGGTCAGCCCCGAGACCTTAGCCAAAAACATTCAGTACTTC.

The gene calls are TRBV5-8 and TRBJ2-7; possibly TRBD1 for D (6 bases). Looked up from germline, CDR1 is SGHTS and CDR2 is YDEGEE. V lost 2 bases to trimming and J lost 2 bases, with 11 bases between them. This CDR3 has 14 residues. The chain's CDR3 is CASSFWDTTYEQYF. The DNA of the CDR3 is TGTGCCAGCAGCTTTTGGGACACAACCTACGAGCAGTACTTC.

This rearrangement joins TRBV10-3 to TRBJ1-6; no clear D gene. CDR3 size: 18 residues. Germline loops: CDR1 ENHRY, CDR2 SYGVKD. V was shortened by 3 bases and J by 0 bases, with 15 bases between the two germline ends. CDR3 sequence: CAISDRGPMSSYNSPLHF. In nucleotides, the CDR3 is TGTGCCATCAGTGATCGAGGACCGATGAGCTCCTATAATTCACCCCTCCACTTT.

The chain couples TRBV6-5 to TRBJ2-1; 7 nucleotides agree with TRBD2. V shed 10 bases and J 6 bases; nucleotides not matched to a gene: 15. This CDR3 is 15 amino acids long. Germline CDR1 MNHEY, CDR2 SVGAGI. The CDR3 sequence: CATLRKAGISNEQFF. The CDR3 DNA sequence: TGTGCCACTTTAAGGAAAGCGGGAATAAGCAATGAGCAGTTCTTC.

This clone was found a few times. V gene TRBV7-6 combines with J gene TRBJ1-1; D unclear. CDR3 length: 16 residues. Germline lookup yields CDR1 SGHVS and CDR2 FNYEAQ. V lost 5 bases to trimming and J lost 0 bases, with 16 bases between them. The chain's CDR3 is CASSPLDVTLNTEAFF. The CDR3 DNA reads TGTGCCAGCAGCCCGCTGGACGTAACATTGAACACTGAAGCTTTCTTT.

The table lists this clone with a few counts. The gene calls are TRBV6-4 and TRBJ2-7, with TRBD1 identical over 10 bases. The CDR3 covers 13 residues. Germline V gene data show CDR1 as MRHNA and CDR2 as SNTAGT. V gave up 9 bases and J gave up 2 bases; unmatched junction bases: 4. For the CDR3, the DNA is TGTGCCAGGTCCGGGACAGGGGCCTACGAGCAGTACTTC. Its protein product is CARSGTGAYEQYF.

The CDR3 spells CASRDLPKDGYTF. The CDR3 DNA sequence: TGTGCCAGCAGAGACTTGCCCAAGGATGGCTACACCTTC. The chain links TRBV6-5 to TRBJ1-2; D is ambiguous. V lost 6 bases, J lost 6 bases, and 14 bases lay in between. This CDR3 has 13 residues. Germline loops: CDR1 MNHEY, CDR2 SVGAGI.

This clone was counted between two and nine times. J is TRBJ1-2 and V is TRBV28; a weak D match, TRBD1 (6 bases). The V end was cut by 5 bases, the J end by 4 bases, with 14 bases between. The germline CDR1 and CDR2 sequences are MDHEN and SYDVKM. The CDR3 extends over 14 amino acids. The CDR3: CASSQTGKGYGYTF. As DNA, the CDR3 is TGTGCCAGCAGTCAAACAGGGAAGGGCTATGGCTACACCTTC.

The gene calls are TRBV2 and TRBJ2-1, with 8 bases matching TRBD1. J gave up 8 bases and V 7 bases, and 13 bases lay outside the gene matches. The germline V gene encodes CDR1 SNHLY and CDR2 FYNNEI. The CDR3 has 15 amino acids. CDR3 sequence: CASISGQGGVDEQFF. As DNA, the CDR3 is TGTGCCAGCATTTCCGGACAGGGTGGAGTCGATGAGCAGTTCTTC.

V gene TRBV5-4 combines with J gene TRBJ2-1; 10 bases map to TRBD2. Germline assignment: CDR1 SGHNT and CDR2 YYREEE (reference sequence). The CDR3 consists of 15 residues. The V segment lost 4 bases and the J segment 5 bases; nucleotides outside the gene matches: 6. CDR3 nucleotide sequence: TGTGCCAGCAGCCCGGGGACTAGCGAACACAATGAGCAGTTCTTC. The encoded protein is CASSPGTSEHNEQFF.

This chain connects TRBV30 to TRBJ2-1; a possible D gene is TRBD1 (5 bases). CDR1 is GTSNPN, CDR2 SVGIG, per germline (reference sequence). Deletions cut 5 bases from V and 9 bases from J, with 14 bases between. The CDR3 sequence is 12 residues long. The CDR3 sequence: CAWGPHQGEQFF. The CDR3, as DNA: TGTGCCTGGGGACCCCACCAGGGTGAGCAGTTCTTC.

This clone was seen more than once but under ten times. As DNA, the CDR3 is TGCAGCGTGCGGTATTCTGGGGCCAACGTCCTGACTTTC. Amino acids: CSVRYSGANVLTF. This chain connects TRBV29-1 to TRBJ2-6, with D uncertain. The CDR3 is 13 residues long. Trimming pared 6 bases from V and 1 base from J, leaving 7 bases between. The germline V gene has CDR1 SQVTM and CDR2 ANQGSEA.